The 30 T cell receptor beta chains listed next were all sequenced from one sample in a study of T cells in Graves' hyperthyroidism and ophthalmopathy. RNA transcripts yielded amplified TCR beta CDR3 regions. First-round RT-PCR of the TCR CDR3 relied on the HTBI primer set. TCRdb ran MiXCR on the multiplex PCR reads and lists one entry per CDR3 protein. The table includes hundreds of thousands of distinct CDR3 sequences, about 45% detected once. The sample was peripheral blood or thyroid tissue (not recorded which). These receptors were taken from an adult man with Graves' disease, either hyperthyroidism or ophthalmopathy (not recorded which).

At least ten counts were recorded for this clonotype. The chain employs TRBV29-1 and TRBJ1-2, with TRBD1 matching 12 bases. V lost 7 bases, J lost 2 bases, and 2 bases stayed unmatched. The germline V gene encodes CDR1 SQVTM and CDR2 ANQGSEA. The CDR3 is made up of 13 amino acids. In DNA, the CDR3 is TGCAGCGCCGGGACAGGGGGCAACTATGGCTACACCTTC. It specifies CSAGTGGNYGYTF. Variable domain in full (rest from reference TRBV29-1 and TRBJ1-2): SAVISQKPSRDICQRGTSLTIQCQVDSQVTMMFWYRQQPGQSLTLIATANQGSEATYESGFVIDKFPISRPNLTFSTLTVSNMSPEDSSIYLCSAGTGGNYGYTFGSGTRLTVV.

A single count supports this clonotype. The genes are TRBV2 and TRBJ1-5, with no clear D. Germline lookup yields CDR1 SNHLY and CDR2 FYNNEI. The CDR3 is 14 residues long. The V and J ends lost 6 bases and 7 bases respectively, with 16 bases between them. The CDR3 loop is CASSTGTGWQPQHF. The CDR3, as DNA: TGTGCCAGCAGCACCGGTACCGGTTGGCAGCCCCAGCATTTT.

This clonotype occurred a few times. The rearrangement joins TRBV7-2 to TRBJ2-7, with 7 bases lining up with TRBD1. CDR1 and CDR2 from the germline V gene are SGHTA and FQGNSA. V lost 3 bases and J lost 2; bases outside the gene matches: 19. The CDR3 spans 19 residues. The CDR3 DNA sequence: TGTGCCAGCAGCTTCAGACAGGGCACCCACCGGGACCCAGCCTACGAGCAGTACTTC. Residues: CASSFRQGTHRDPAYEQYF. Together with reference TRBV7-2 and TRBJ2-7, the CDR3 gives the full variable domain: GAGVSQSPSNKVTEKGKDVELRCDPISGHTALYWYRQSLGQGLEFLIYFQGNSAPDKSGLPSDRFSAERTGGSVSTLTIQRTQQEDSAVYLCASSFRQGTHRDPAYEQYFGPGTRLTVT.

As regards this clonotype: The junction does not match germline at one end; this may be a read error. This chain links TRBV6-2 or TRBV6-3 with TRBJ1-2; D is possibly TRBD1 (5 bases). The length of the CDR3 is 12 residues. CDR1 is MNHEY and CDR2 is SVGEGT in the germline V gene. The CDR3 sequence: CASSQDMGGHTF. CDR3 DNA: TGTGCCAGCAGCCAGGACATGGGTGGCCACACCTTC.

This clonotype has just one count. The V call is TRBV10-3, the J call TRBJ1-1, with D hard to call. Trimming left V 5 bases short and J 4 bases short, with 11 bases between. Germline CDR1 ENHRY, CDR2 SYGVKD. The CDR3 spans 13 residues. The CDR3 DNA reads as TGTGCCATCAGTCGGGCTGAGGGCACTGAAGCTTTCTTT. Translation: CAISRAEGTEAFF.

The rearrangement joins TRBV25-1 to TRBJ1-2, with D uncertain. The V end was cut by 8 bases, the J end by 4 bases, with 14 bases between. CDR1 is MGHDK and CDR2 is SYGVNS in the germline V gene. CDR3 length equals 13 residues. CDR3 region: CASSKGSAYGYTF. The CDR3 bases are TGTGCCAGCTCGAAAGGGTCTGCCTATGGCTACACCTTC.

This clonotype was counted many times. The CDR3 sequence is CASSWGGDQPQHF. In DNA, the CDR3 is TGTGCCAGCAGTTGGGGAGGGGATCAGCCCCAGCATTTT. This rearrangement joins TRBV12-3 or TRBV12-4 to TRBJ1-5; D may be TRBD1 (5 bases). This CDR3 region has 13 residues. Trimming cost V 4 bases and J 5 bases, with 9 bases left between them.

In this sample, this clonotype turned up a few times. A much larger clone differs by one base, so this may be a read error. The V and J genes are TRBV20-1 and TRBJ1-6, with D unclear. Germline V lookup: CDR1 DFQATT, CDR2 SNEGSKA (reference sequence). The CDR3 has 15 residues. Trimming pared 3 bases from V and 8 bases from J, leaving 17 bases between. For the CDR3, the DNA is TGCAGTGCTAGCGGGGTGATCGGATGGGATTCACCCCTCCACTTT. It specifies CSASGVIGWDSPLHF.

The CDR3 coding sequence is TGTGCCAGTAGCCCAATGCAGGGGGGCACTGAAGCTTTCTTT. It encodes CASSPMQGGTEAFF. The chain combines TRBV19 with TRBJ1-1, with 7 bases matching TRBD1. V trimming: 6 bases; J trimming: 4 bases; junction bases outside the gene matches: 8. From germline, CDR1 is LNHDA and CDR2 SQIVND (reference sequence). This CDR3 spans 14 amino acids.

This clonotype has only a few counts. This rearrangement joins TRBV2 to TRBJ1-2, with D hard to call. Germline V CDR1 and CDR2: SNHLY, FYNNEI. This CDR3 has 14 amino acids. Trimming took off 1 base at V and 0 bases at J, with 6 bases between the two ends. The CDR3 DNA reads TGTGCCAGCAGTGAAGAGATCCCTAACTATGGCTACACCTTC. It translates to CASSEEIPNYGYTF.

This clonotype has a count of ten or more. The V call is TRBV7-9, the J call TRBJ2-7; 7 bases match TRBD2. The length of the CDR3 is 13 residues. J was trimmed by 5 bases and V by 1 base; bases with no gene match: 2. Germline V CDR1 and CDR2: SEHNR, FQNEAQ (reference sequence). The CDR3 region is CASSLGTRDEQYF. In DNA, the CDR3 is TGTGCCAGCAGCTTAGGGACTAGGGACGAGCAGTACTTC.

This clonotype was detected ten times or more. The chain links TRBV5-6 to TRBJ2-5; D is ambiguous. This CDR3 contains 12 residues. The V gene lost 1 base and the J gene lost 4 bases, with 5 bases spanning the gap. Per germline, CDR1 SGHDT and CDR2 YYEEEE. The DNA for the CDR3 is TGTGCCAGCAGCTTGAACCGAGAGACCCAGTACTTC. The encoded protein is CASSLNRETQYF.

This clonotype was recorded at least ten times. J is TRBJ2-5 and V is TRBV20-1, with D perhaps TRBD2 (5 bases). CDR1 DFQATT and CDR2 SNEGSKA come from the germline V gene (reference sequence). Trimming shortened V by 2 bases and J by 5 bases, and 12 bases separated the two germline ends. The length of the CDR3 is 13 residues. The CDR3 protein is CSARKGQRETQYF. The CDR3 coding sequence is TGCAGTGCTAGAAAGGGCCAGCGGGAGACCCAGTACTTC.

The rearrangement joins TRBV2 to TRBJ1-6; 9 bases match TRBD1. CDR1 is SNHLY, CDR2 FYNNEI, per germline. The CDR3 is made up of 14 amino acids. Trimming cost V 6 bases and J 13 bases; bases outside gene matches: 10. The CDR3 nucleotides read TGTGCCAGCAGCGCAACGGGGACAGGGACCCCCCTCCACTTT. As protein: CASSATGTGTPLHF.

This rearrangement joins TRBV11-2 to TRBJ1-4; D unresolved. The CDR3 is 15 residues long. Germline V gives CDR1 SGHAT, CDR2 FQNNGV. Trimming pared 0 bases from V and 4 bases from J, leaving 9 bases between. CDR3 sequence: CASSLEINLNEKLFF. The CDR3 DNA sequence: TGTGCCAGCAGCTTAGAGATAAACCTTAATGAAAAACTGTTTTTT. Supplemented by reference TRBV11-2 and TRBJ1-4, the full variable domain reads EAGVAQSPRYKIIEKRQSVAFWCNPISGHATLYWYQQILGQGPKLLIQFQNNGVVDDSQLPKDRFSAERLKGVDSTLKIQPAKLEDSAVYLCASSLEINLNEKLFFGSGTQLSVL.

This clonotype was picked up a small number of times. This sequence joins TRBV20-1 and TRBJ1-2, with D possibly being TRBD1 (5 bases). The V gene lost 4 bases and the J gene lost 2 bases, with 14 bases spanning the gap. This CDR3 has 14 amino acids. Germline V gene lookup returns CDR1 DFQATT and CDR2 SNEGSKA (reference sequence). The CDR3 is CSAIGAGSNYGYTF. Written as DNA, the CDR3 is TGCAGTGCTATAGGGGCAGGGAGCAACTATGGCTACACCTTC.

This clonotype was seen at least ten times. The chain employs TRBV29-1 and TRBJ1-5; 8 nucleotides agree with TRBD1. CDR3 length: 14 residues. The J segment lost 5 bases and the V segment lost 5 bases, leaving 8 bases of the junction unmatched. Germline CDR1 reads SQVTM; CDR2 reads ANQGSEA. CDR3 in DNA: TGCAGCGTTACGATTCAGGGGGCGGATCAGCCCCAGCATTTT. Translation gives CSVTIQGADQPQHF.

This chain uses TRBV15 with TRBJ2-5, with TRBD1 matching 9 bases. The CDR3 contains 15 residues. CDR1 and CDR2 from the germline V gene are LNHNV and YYDKDF (reference sequence). V gave up 7 bases and J gave up 4 bases; unmatched junction bases: 10. DNA of the CDR3: TGTGCCACCAAGCCTGAACAGGGGGCGGGAGAGACCCAGTACTTC. Its protein product is CATKPEQGAGETQYF.

The gene calls are TRBV7-9 and TRBJ1-6; 9 bases line up with TRBD1. Germline-derived CDR1 and CDR2 are SEHNR and FQNEAQ (reference sequence). This CDR3 has 15 residues. V trimming: 5 bases; J trimming: 10 bases; junction bases outside the gene matches: 9. CDR3 region: CASSNGQGQGSPLHF. In DNA form, the CDR3 reads TGTGCCAGCAGCAATGGACAGGGGCAGGGATCACCCCTCCACTTT.

The V gene is TRBV20-1, the J gene TRBJ1-6; D is unclear. The CDR3 length is 14 residues. Germline values: CDR1 DFQATT, CDR2 SNEGSKA (reference sequence). V dropped 1 base and J dropped 2 bases, with 6 bases sitting between them. The CDR3 reads CSARAQPYNSPLHF. The CDR3 DNA is TGCAGTGCTAGAGCCCAGCCCTATAATTCACCCCTCCACTTT.

This clonotype came up many times. The V and J genes are TRBV10-3 and TRBJ1-6, with 7 bases that match TRBD1. J gave up 0 bases and V 5 bases, and 7 bases lay outside the gene matches. CDR1 ENHRY and CDR2 SYGVKD come from the germline V gene. The CDR3 has 17 residues. CDR3 loop: CAISSGTESSYNSPLHF. The DNA of the CDR3 is TGTGCCATCAGTTCCGGGACAGAGAGCTCCTATAATTCACCCCTCCACTTT.

The chain is built from TRBV15 and TRBJ1-5; D unresolved. CDR3 length equals 13 residues. Germline loops: CDR1 LNHNV, CDR2 YYDKDF (reference sequence). The CDR3 nucleotides read TGTGCTAGAGATAGGGTGAGCAATCAGCCCCAGCATTTT. Translated, it gives CARDRVSNQPQHF.

A few counts support this clonotype. V is TRBV20-1 and J is TRBJ2-5; 8 bases line up with TRBD1. Looked up from germline, CDR1 is DFQATT and CDR2 is SNEGSKA (reference sequence). The CDR3 loop spans 15 amino acids. The J segment lost 5 bases and the V segment lost 1 base, leaving 9 bases of the junction unmatched. DNA for the CDR3: TGCAGTGCTAGAGCCCTAGCAGGGGGCTCTGAGACCCAGTACTTC. This translates into CSARALAGGSETQYF.

The genes are TRBV5-1 and TRBJ1-2; D remains ambiguous. Trimming took off 1 base at V and 3 bases at J, with 13 bases between the two ends. The CDR3 contains 15 residues. The germline gives CDR1 SGHRS, CDR2 YFSETQ. This CDR3 is CASSLSNGLYYGYTF. CDR3 nucleotide sequence: TGCGCCAGCAGCTTGAGTAACGGGTTGTACTATGGCTACACCTTC.

In its sample, this clonotype was seen many times. This chain links TRBV12-3 or TRBV12-4 with TRBJ1-3; D is unresolved. The CDR3 sequence is 11 residues long. With 9 bases removed from V and 1 base from J, the gap between germline ends came to 4 bases. The CDR3 nucleotides read TGTGCCAGTCGATCTGGAAACACCATATATTTT. As protein: CASRSGNTIYF.

The chain employs TRBV29-1 and TRBJ1-2, with D possibly being TRBD1 (6 bases). V lost 7 bases, J lost 4 bases, and 10 bases lay in between. Per germline, CDR1 SQVTM and CDR2 ANQGSEA. This CDR3 region has 11 residues. The CDR3 spells CSGKTGYGYTF. CDR3 in DNA: TGCAGCGGTAAGACAGGCTATGGCTACACCTTC.

This clonotype was picked up many times. The chain links TRBV20-1 to TRBJ1-1, with 8 bases fitting TRBD1. J lost 5 bases, V lost 6 bases, and 8 bases had no gene match. CDR3 size: 13 residues. Per germline, CDR1 DFQATT and CDR2 SNEGSKA (reference sequence). This CDR3 is CSAQDREWTEAFF. The CDR3 bases are TGCAGTGCCCAGGACAGGGAGTGGACTGAAGCTTTCTTT.

The chain recombines TRBV15 with TRBJ2-1; D remains ambiguous. The CDR3 is 13 amino acids. Germline CDR1 reads LNHNV; CDR2 reads YYDKDF (reference sequence). V was shortened by 5 bases and J by 1 base, with 6 bases between the two germline ends. CDR3 nucleotides: TGTGCCACCAGCTTCCTTTCCTACAATGAGCAGTTCTTC. Amino acids: CATSFLSYNEQFF.

This clonotype turned up a few times. V is TRBV2 and J is TRBJ1-1, with D possibly being TRBD1 (6 bases). There are 15 residues in the CDR3. Germline V gene sequence: CDR1 SNHLY, CDR2 FYNNEI. V shed 5 bases and J shed 0 bases, with 13 bases lying between them. CDR3 residues: CASSLLTGMNTEAFF. CDR3 nucleotide sequence: TGTGCCAGCAGTTTGCTCACAGGGATGAACACTGAAGCTTTCTTT. Looking up the rest from reference TRBV2 and TRBJ1-1 gives the full variable domain: EPEVTQTPSHQVTQMGQEVILRCVPISNHLYFYWYRQILGQKVEFLVSFYNNEISEKSEIFDDQFSVERPDGSNFTLKIRSTKLEDSAMYFCASSLLTGMNTEAFFGQGTRLTVV.

This clonotype was seen at least ten times. This rearrangement joins TRBV7-2 to TRBJ2-6; D is perhaps TRBD2 (5 bases). CDR1 is SGHTA and CDR2 is FQGNSA in the germline V gene. Trimming stripped 1 base from V and 1 base from J, with 14 bases between. The CDR3 is made up of 18 amino acids. CDR3 in DNA: TGTGCCAGCAGCTTAGGGACTGCCCCCATGTCTGGGGCCAACGTCCTGACTTTC. It translates to CASSLGTAPMSGANVLTF.